The T cell receptor (beta chain) under discussion was sequenced for a study of cytomegalovirus exposure and HLA in healthy donors. It was healthy bone marrow donors who served as donors. The PCR contained 60 Vbeta and 13 Jbeta primers. Method: immunoSEQ multiplex PCR; TCRdb's copy keeps in-frame clones and lacks some. Of around 230,000 clones listed, 80% to 90% are singletons. CDR3 size: 14 residues. Germline trimming cut 3 bases from V and 5 bases from J; bases unmatched to any gene: 9. The germline V gene has CDR1 GTSNPN and CDR2 SVGIG (reference sequence). The chain carries TRBV30 and TRBJ2-5; 7 positions agree with TRBD2. This TCR derives from a girl aged 2-10 years in good health and CMV-seronegative. Sequenced: PBMCs. Here the CDR3 DNA reads TGTGCCTGGAGGCAGCGGGGTGATACGGAGACCCAGTACTTC. Its translation: CAWRQRGDTETQYF.